The rows below give T cell receptor beta chains drawn from one sample of a study of Graves' ophthalmopathy and Graves' hyperthyroidism. Via MiXCR, TCRdb re-called the multiplex PCR reads, giving one row per CDR3 protein. The repertoire holds some 750,000 distinct CDR3 sequences, with approximately 40% as singletons. Sequencing was done on a sample of peripheral blood. Receptor source: an adult man with Graves' ophthalmopathy. Each CDR3 is given with its conserved first and last residue. Each record gives: V gene, clone size, J gene, D gene, CDR3 protein, CDR3 DNA. The D gene is left open where the match is weak. Expanded clones get a size class; other rows say once, few or many, or leave the size out.

TRBV2,.,TRBJ1-2,.,CASSSPGDGGYTF,TGTGCCAGCAGTTCCCCAGGGGACGGTGGCTACACCTTC
TRBV19,.,TRBJ2-1,.,CASSIGSASSYNEQFF,TGTGCCAGTAGTATCGGGAGCGCGTCCTCCTACAATGAGCAGTTCTTC
TRBV7-9,few,TRBJ1-1,.,CASSFAGITEAFF,TGTGCCAGCAGCTTCGCGGGGATCACTGAAGCTTTCTTT
TRBV29-1,.,TRBJ2-2,.,CSVEKMGVVTGELFF,TGCAGCGTTGAAAAGATGGGGGTCGTCACCGGGGAGCTGTTTTTT
TRBV25-1,.,TRBJ2-5,.,CASSPRGSEFQETQYF,TGTGCCAGCAGTCCACGGGGTTCAGAGTTTCAAGAGACCCAGTACTTC
TRBV19,few,TRBJ2-6,.,CASSESQGAGANVLTF,TGTGCCAGTAGTGAATCCCAGGGTGCCGGGGCCAACGTCCTGACTTTC
TRBV5-4,few,TRBJ2-7,.,CASSLETPAGEQYF,TGTGCCAGCAGCTTGGAAACCCCGGCGGGGGAGCAGTACTTC
TRBV20-1,.,TRBJ1-2,.,CSADGGNYGYTF,TGCAGTGCCGATGGGGGGAACTATGGCTACACCTTC
TRBV6-5,few,TRBJ2-5,.,CASSSRRGGQETQYF,TGTGCCAGCAGTTCACGAAGGGGGGGGCAAGAGACCCAGTACTTC
TRBV19,few,TRBJ1-5,.,CASGQSSNQPQHF,TGTGCCAGTGGACAGTCTAGCAATCAGCCCCAGCATTTT
TRBV20-1,few,TRBJ2-7,.,CSARPIPSGSPYEQYF,TGCAGTGCTAGACCAATCCCTTCGGGATCGCCCTACGAGCAGTACTTC
TRBV9,many,TRBJ1-1,.,CASSVSGQMNTEAFF,TGTGCCAGCAGCGTGTCTGGACAGATGAACACTGAAGCTTTCTTT
TRBV11-2,.,TRBJ1-6,TRBD1,CASSLGAQGQGANYNSPLHF,TGTGCCAGCAGCTTGGGGGCTCAGGGACAGGGGGCTAACTATAATTCACCCCTCCACTTT